This TCR beta chain appears in the sequencing data of a study of blood T cell repertoires in COVID-19. Study-level information: The origin of the acute and convalescent COVID-19 samples was the United States, Italy and Spain. T cells, B-cell-depleted T cells, or PBMCs provided the cDNA or gDNA that served as material.

TCRdb's table, derived via immunoSEQ multiplex PCR, lists solely in-frame clones and lacks some. Among about 390,000 clones listed, 70% to 90% were seen once. The CDR3 contains 15 residues. J lost 8 bases, V lost 0 bases, and 7 bases had no gene match. The germline CDR1 and CDR2 sequences are GTSNPN and SVGIG (reference sequence). One Seattle source followed patients from active infection through their disease course. The sample comprised peripheral blood. The V call is TRBV30, the J call TRBJ2-1; TRBD2 agrees at 10 bases. The TCR was taken from a woman aged 55-69 years with COVID-19, enrolled during active disease. CDR3: CAWSVEAGGRDEQFF. CDR3 in DNA: TGTGCCTGGAGTGTGGAAGCGGGGGGGAGGGATGAGCAGTTCTTC.